The 3 T cell receptor beta chains listed next were all sequenced from one sample in a study of cytomegalovirus exposure and HLA in healthy donors. The data were produced by immunoSEQ multiplex PCR, yet TCRdb's version contains in-frame clones alone and is incomplete. The table includes 45,000 to 65,000 clones, roughly 90% detected once. Input material: PBMCs. The receptors were gathered from a woman between 18 and 29 years old in good health and CMV-seropositive.

The chain links TRBV2 to TRBJ2-5; D is possibly TRBD2 (7 bases). Germline V gene data show CDR1 as SNHLY and CDR2 as FYNNEI. This CDR3 has 16 residues. The V end lost 6 bases, the J end lost 4 bases, and 21 bases lay between the germline ends. CDR3 DNA sequence: TGTGCCAGCAGGGCCCGAGGGGGGGCGGTTGCAGAGACCCAGTACTTC. Translated: CASRARGGAVAETQYF.

On this clone: One junction end disagrees with the germline gene, perhaps due to a read error. V and J are TRBV7-8 and TRBJ2-1; 7 bases map to TRBD2. The CDR3 covers 17 residues. Germline V gene data show CDR1 as SGHVS and CDR2 as FQNEAQ. CDR3 loop: CASSVRPGLVAYNGQFF. The CDR3, as DNA: TGTGCCAGCAGCGTAAGACCCGGACTAGTAGCCTACAATGGGCAGTTCTTC.

The chain recombines TRBV19 with TRBJ1-1; D remains unclear. The CDR3 totals 15 residues. V dropped 7 bases and J dropped 6 bases, with 21 bases sitting between them. Germline V gene sequence: CDR1 LNHDA, CDR2 SQIVND (reference sequence). In DNA form, the CDR3 reads TGTGCCAGTATCCAAGCGGACGAATACAGCTCTGAAGCTTTCTTT. This sequence encodes CASIQADEYSSEAFF.